Below are 9 T cell receptor beta chains sequenced from a single sample in a study of blood T cell repertoires in COVID-19. Using immunoSEQ multiplex PCR, the repertoire was profiled, and TCRdb retains in-frame clones only, with some absent. The profile shows some 170,000 clones, around four fifths of them singletons. The sample consisted of peripheral blood. The receptors were gathered from a human donor in a cohort sampled during active COVID-19.

The CDR3 bases are TGTGCCAGCAGCTTCTTCCACAGGGTTCGATCCGGGGCCAACGTCCTGACTTTC. Residues: CASSFFHRVRSGANVLTF. The chain has TRBV7-9 and TRBJ2-6, with D possibly matching TRBD1 (6 bases). The germline V and J ends were trimmed by 3 bases and 4 bases, with 19 bases remaining between them. The CDR3 is made up of 18 amino acids. In germline, CDR1 is SEHNR, CDR2 FQNEAQ (reference sequence). Filled out from reference TRBV7-9 and TRBJ2-6, the complete variable domain reads DTGVSQNPRHKITKRGQNVTFRCDPISEHNRLYWYRQTLGQGPEFLTYFQNEAQLEKSRLLSDRFSAERPKGSFSTLEIQRTEQGDSAMYLCASSFFHRVRSGANVLTFGAGSRLTVL.

The chain uses TRBV7-9 and TRBJ2-2, with D maybe TRBD2 (7 bases). Germline V lookup: CDR1 SEHNR, CDR2 FQNEAQ (reference sequence). The CDR3 sequence is 13 residues long. The V and J ends lost 2 bases and 9 bases respectively, with 10 bases between them. The CDR3 spells CASSLRGARELFF. DNA of the CDR3: TGTGCCAGCAGCTTACGGGGGGCCCGGGAGCTGTTTTTT.

The chain has TRBV7-9 and TRBJ1-5; TRBD1 might be the D (6 bases). The length of the CDR3 is 14 residues. The V gene lost 5 bases and the J gene lost 7 bases, with 15 bases spanning the gap. CDR1 SEHNR and CDR2 FQNEAQ come from the germline V gene (reference sequence). The CDR3 sequence is CASSQGGGAQPQHF. DNA for the CDR3: TGTGCCAGCAGCCAAGGGGGTGGGGCCCAGCCCCAGCATTTT. The complete variable domain, with remaining parts taken from reference TRBV7-9 and TRBJ1-5, reads DTGVSQNPRHKITKRGQNVTFRCDPISEHNRLYWYRQTLGQGPEFLTYFQNEAQLEKSRLLSDRFSAERPKGSFSTLEIQRTEQGDSAMYLCASSQGGGAQPQHFGDGTRLSIL.

This clone occurred once. The chain has TRBV6-5 and TRBJ1-4; the D gene is possibly TRBD1 (5 bases). This CDR3 has 14 residues. Trimming took off 2 bases at V and 4 bases at J, with 8 bases between the two ends. Germline loops: CDR1 MNHEY, CDR2 SVGAGI. CDR3 region: CASSYRGGNEKLFF. Here the CDR3 DNA reads TGTGCCAGCAGTTACAGGGGTGGTAATGAAAAACTGTTTTTT.

The rearrangement joins TRBV25-1 to TRBJ2-3, with D perhaps matching TRBD1 (5 bases). The CDR3 covers 13 residues. The V end was cut by 10 bases, the J end by 4 bases, with 15 bases between. CDR1 and CDR2 from the germline V gene are MGHDK and SYGVNS. The CDR3 loop reads CATNRWGSDTQYF. The CDR3 region has the DNA TGTGCCACCAACCGGTGGGGCTCAGATACGCAGTATTTT.

The sample holds one count of this clone. This sequence joins TRBV19 and TRBJ1-2, with D perhaps TRBD1 (5 bases). Germline CDR1 reads LNHDA; CDR2 reads SQIVND (reference sequence). The germline V and J ends were trimmed by 9 bases and 1 base, with 6 bases remaining between them. The CDR3 is 11 residues long. The CDR3 DNA is TGTGCCAGCGACAGTAACTATGGCTACACCTTC. It yields the protein CASDSNYGYTF. Combining the CDR3 with reference TRBV19 and TRBJ1-2 gives the whole variable domain DGGITQSPKYLFRKEGQNVTLSCEQNLNHDAMYWYRQDPGQGLRLIYYSQIVNDFQKGDIAEGYSVSREKKESFPLTVTSAQKNPTAFYLCASDSNYGYTFGSGTRLTVV.

The chain has TRBV2 and TRBJ1-5; D not certain. The CDR3 contains 14 residues. From germline, CDR1 is SNHLY and CDR2 FYNNEI. V was shortened by 2 bases and J by 11 bases, with 16 bases between the two germline ends. The CDR3 reads CASSEKFRDWAQHF. In DNA, the CDR3 is TGTGCCAGCAGTGAAAAATTCCGGGATTGGGCCCAGCATTTT. Filled out from reference TRBV2 and TRBJ1-5, the complete variable domain reads EPEVTQTPSHQVTQMGQEVILRCVPISNHLYFYWYRQILGQKVEFLVSFYNNEISEKSEIFDDQFSVERPDGSNFTLKIRSTKLEDSAMYFCASSEKFRDWAQHFGDGTRLSIL.

The CDR3 DNA sequence: TGTGCCAGCAGCGCCGGACTTGTGGGACAGGGCCCTTCTCGTGGAAACACCATATATTTT. Amino acid sequence: CASSAGLVGQGPSRGNTIYF. J is TRBJ1-3 and V is TRBV9; 9 bases line up with TRBD1. The CDR3 extends over 20 amino acids. Germline V gene data show CDR1 as SGDLS and CDR2 as YYNGEE. With 3 bases clipped from V and 3 bases from J, the junction kept 19 bases outside the gene matches.

The chain joins TRBV6-6 to TRBJ2-5, with D tentatively TRBD1 (5 bases). The germline gives CDR1 MNHNY, CDR2 SVGAGI (reference sequence). The V end lost 3 bases, the J end lost 1 base, and 9 bases lay between the germline ends. CDR3 length equals 14 residues. The CDR3 nucleotides read TGTGCCAGCAGTTATCCTCAGGGCCAAGAGACCCAGTACTTC. It yields the protein CASSYPQGQETQYF.